Presented here are 28 T cell receptor beta chains from one specimen sequenced in a study of CD4 and CD8 cells across lung adenocarcinoma regions. Using its own MiXCR run on the PCR reads, TCRdb lists one record per CDR3 protein. The sample has 2,400 or so distinct CDR3 sequences, 67% seen once. Sequenced input: CD4+ T cells from the center of a lung tumor. These receptors all stem from a female donor with lung adenocarcinoma. The CD4 and CD8 labels of this study may be unreliable.

The rearrangement uses TRBV7-6 and TRBJ2-2, with D possibly TRBD2 on 5 matching bases. The CDR3 is 16 residues long. Germline V gene lookup returns CDR1 SGHVS and CDR2 FNYEAQ. Trimming took off 0 bases at V and 4 bases at J, with 12 bases between the two ends. The DNA for the CDR3 is TGTGCCAGCAGCTTAGCGAGGGTGGGAGCCACCGGGGAGCTGTTTTTT. Protein sequence: CASSLARVGATGELFF.

The chain combines TRBV6-1 with TRBJ2-1, with D possibly TRBD2 on 5 matching bases. The end of the DNA fits TRBJ2-5 better, so the J call may be wrong. The CDR3 totals 16 residues. Germline values: CDR1 MNHNS, CDR2 SASEGT. CDR3 loop: CASIREGLPSRETQYF. The DNA of the CDR3 is TGTGCCAGCATCCGGGAAGGACTTCCGTCGCGGGAGACCCAGTACTTC.

This clonotype is judged large (0.1 to 1%). The rearrangement uses TRBV6-1 and TRBJ1-1, with no clear D. Germline CDR1 is MNHNS and CDR2 is SASEGT. This CDR3 comprises 13 residues. V was clipped by 8 bases and J by 1 base, with 11 bases between them. CDR3 residues: CASPRAGNTEAFF. Here the CDR3 DNA reads TGTGCCAGCCCAAGGGCCGGGAACACTGAAGCTTTCTTT.

The chain employs TRBV6-1 and TRBJ1-4; no definite D call. The CDR3 is made up of 13 amino acids. The germline CDR1 and CDR2 sequences are MNHNS and SASEGT. V was clipped by 6 bases and J by 2 bases, with 7 bases between them. CDR3 sequence (DNA): TGTGCCAGCAGAACTTACACTAATGAAAAACTGTTTTTT. This codes for CASRTYTNEKLFF.

The V and J genes are TRBV7-8 and TRBJ1-1, with D uncertain. Per germline, CDR1 SGHVS and CDR2 FQNEAQ. Deletions cut 2 bases from V and 5 bases from J, with 15 bases between. The CDR3 has 15 amino acids. The CDR3 sequence is CASSLMANIRTEAFF. CDR3 nucleotide sequence: TGTGCCAGCAGCTTAATGGCAAACATAAGGACTGAAGCTTTCTTT.

V gene TRBV5-1 combines with J gene TRBJ2-3; either TRBD1 or TRBD2 may supply D (5 bases each). The CDR3 is 13 residues long. Per the germline V gene, CDR1 is SGHRS and CDR2 is YFSETQ. V shed 0 bases and J shed 10 bases, with 12 bases lying between them. Here the CDR3 DNA reads TGCGCCAGCAGCTTGGAGGGGAGAGGTGCGCAGTATTTT. This encodes CASSLEGRGAQYF.

The genes are TRBV11-2 and TRBJ2-1; 9 bases are a match to TRBD1. Germline loops: CDR1 SGHAT, CDR2 FQNNGV. Unmatched junction bases numbered 4, after V lost 1 base and J lost 9 bases. The CDR3 loop spans 14 amino acids. The CDR3, as DNA: TGTGCCAGCAGCTTAGGACGGGACAGGGTTGAGCAGTTCTTC. Protein: CASSLGRDRVEQFF. Filled out from reference TRBV11-2 and TRBJ2-1, the complete variable domain reads EAGVAQSPRYKIIEKRQSVAFWCNPISGHATLYWYQQILGQGPKLLIQFQNNGVVDDSQLPKDRFSAERLKGVDSTLKIQPAKLEDSAVYLCASSLGRDRVEQFFGPGTRLTVL.

This chain joins TRBV11-2 and TRBJ1-1; the D gene is possibly TRBD1 (6 bases). CDR3 length: 13 amino acids. Germline CDR1 is SGHAT and CDR2 is FQNNGV. Trimming took off 3 bases at V and 5 bases at J, with 10 bases between the two ends. The CDR3 sequence is CASSFQGMTEAFF. The CDR3, as DNA: TGTGCCAGCAGCTTTCAGGGGATGACTGAAGCTTTCTTT.

The CDR3 sequence is CASSFYTDTQYF. Here the CDR3 DNA reads TGTGCCAGCAGCTTCTACACAGATACGCAGTATTTT. J is TRBJ2-3 and V is TRBV7-2; D uncertain. CDR1 and CDR2 from the germline V gene are SGHTA and FQGNSA. V was pared by 3 bases and J by 2 bases, with 3 bases between. This CDR3 contains 12 residues.

The rearrangement uses TRBV5-5 and TRBJ2-7; TRBD1 matches at 7 bases. After removal of 4 bases from V and 3 bases from J, the junction contained 10 bases not matched to a gene. The germline V gene has CDR1 SGHKS and CDR2 YYEKEE (reference sequence). There are 15 residues in the CDR3. Here the CDR3 DNA reads TGTGCCAGCAGCCTCGGGCCGGGACAGTTCTACGAGCAGTACTTC. The encoded protein is CASSLGPGQFYEQYF.

The chain couples TRBV6-1 to TRBJ1-3; D may be TRBD1 (5 bases). V was trimmed by 6 bases and J by 4 bases, leaving 19 bases between them. Germline lookup yields CDR1 MNHNS and CDR2 SASEGT. CDR3 length: 16 residues. The CDR3 loop reads CASRGPRVTGGNTIYF. The CDR3 DNA reads as TGTGCCAGCAGGGGGCCCAGGGTTACGGGAGGAAACACCATATATTTT.

The chain uses TRBV6-2 or TRBV6-3 and TRBJ2-2; D is undetermined. The length of the CDR3 is 12 residues. Germline V lookup: CDR1 MNHEY, CDR2 SVGEGT. Trimming took 7 bases from V and 5 from J, leaving 8 bases between them. This chain's CDR3 is CASKRSTGELFF. The CDR3 DNA reads TGTGCCAGCAAACGTAGTACCGGGGAGCTGTTTTTT.

CDR3 protein: CASSTRQNNEQFF. DNA for the CDR3: TGTGCCAGCAGTACACGACAGAACAATGAGCAGTTCTTC. V is TRBV6-5 and J is TRBJ2-1; maybe TRBD1 (5 bases). This CDR3 is built from 13 residues. The V gene lost 5 bases and the J gene lost 5 bases, with 10 bases spanning the gap. CDR1 and CDR2 from the germline V gene are MNHEY and SVGAGI.

The J gene is TRBJ1-1, the V gene TRBV12-3 or TRBV12-4; D remains ambiguous. The CDR3 contains 11 residues. V shed 6 bases and J shed 1 base, with 3 bases lying between them. The DNA for the CDR3 is TGTGCCAGCAGACAGAACACTGAAGCTTTCTTT. Protein sequence: CASRQNTEAFF.

DNA of the CDR3: TGCGCCAGCAGTGCAGGGGATGGTGGCAATCAGCCCCAGCATTTT. Residues: CASSAGDGGNQPQHF. This chain links TRBV10-1 with TRBJ1-5, with a possible D match to TRBD1 (6 bases). CDR3 length: 15 residues. With 4 bases removed from V and 2 bases from J, the gap between germline ends came to 12 bases. The germline CDR1 and CDR2 sequences are WNHNN and SYGVQD (reference sequence).

The count of this clonotype is one. This chain links TRBV6-5 with TRBJ2-1; D is uncertain. CDR3 length: 13 residues. From germline, CDR1 is MNHEY and CDR2 SVGAGI. Trimming cost V 6 bases and J 13 bases, with 19 bases left between them. CDR3 amino acids: CASSYNQRNAQFF. CDR3 nucleotide sequence: TGTGCCAGCAGCTACAACCAGCGTAATGCACAGTTCTTC.

The chain recombines TRBV6-1 with TRBJ2-2, with a tentative D call TRBD2 (5 bases). V lost 7 bases to trimming and J lost 3 bases, with 15 bases between them. Germline V gene sequence: CDR1 MNHNS, CDR2 SASEGT. The CDR3 totals 15 residues. The CDR3: CASNLRASHTGELFF. The CDR3, as DNA: TGTGCCAGCAATCTGAGGGCTAGTCACACCGGGGAGCTGTTTTTT.

The chain carries TRBV7-2 and TRBJ2-3; D uncertain. Germline loops: CDR1 SGHTA, CDR2 FQGNSA. This CDR3 comprises 11 residues. The germline V and J ends were trimmed by 4 bases and 4 bases, with 3 bases remaining between them. The CDR3 nucleotides are TGTGCCAGCAGCTCGGCAGATACGCAGTATTTT. As protein: CASSSADTQYF.

This clonotype was counted only a few times. The rearrangement links TRBV6-1 to TRBJ2-1, with TRBD1 matching over 8 bases. Matching the DNA end better, TRBJ2-7 makes the J call doubtful. The CDR3 contains 18 residues. Germline CDR1 reads MNHNS; CDR2 reads SASEGT. The CDR3 nucleotides are TGTGCCAGCAGTGAAGCGAACCATCTTGGACAGGGTACCAACGAGCAGTACTTC. This gives the protein CASSEANHLGQGTNEQYF.

This clonotype has only a few counts. The chain recombines TRBV6-1 with TRBJ1-1, with a possible D match to TRBD1 (6 bases). The CDR3 covers 15 residues. Germline V CDR1 and CDR2: MNHNS, SASEGT. The V and J ends lost 10 bases and 5 bases respectively, with 23 bases between them. CDR3 amino acids: CATRVYRAQGTEAFF. The DNA of the CDR3 is TGTGCCACAAGGGTTTACAGGGCGCAGGGAACTGAAGCTTTCTTT.

The J gene is TRBJ1-3, the V gene TRBV10-3; the match to TRBD1 covers 7 bases. Trimming at V came to 11 bases and at J to 8 bases, leaving 12 bases not matched to a gene. The germline V gene has CDR1 ENHRY and CDR2 SYGVKD. This CDR3 region has 13 residues. CDR3 sequence reads: CASRATGRDTIYF. The CDR3 region has the DNA TGTGCCTCAAGAGCGACAGGGAGAGACACCATATATTTT.

This rearrangement joins TRBV6-1 to TRBJ1-2, with D perhaps matching TRBD1 (5 bases). The CDR3 is made up of 15 amino acids. Germline V lookup: CDR1 MNHNS, CDR2 SASEGT. V was cut by 2 bases and J by 8 bases, with 18 bases left in between. The CDR3 DNA sequence: TGTGCCAGCAGTGAAACGCCGGGACGGGCCATAGGCTACACCTTC. Translated, it gives CASSETPGRAIGYTF.

The chain couples TRBV6-1 to TRBJ1-6; D possibly corresponds to TRBD1 (5 bases). V was pared by 4 bases and J by 1 base, with 8 bases between. Germline assignment: CDR1 MNHNS and CDR2 SASEGT. This CDR3 spans 15 amino acids. CDR3 nucleotides: TGTGCCAGCAGTGTCCAGGGATCCTATAATTCACCCCTCCACTTT. The encoded protein is CASSVQGSYNSPLHF.

This clonotype has only a few counts. The rearrangement uses TRBV6-1 and TRBJ2-1; tentatively, D is TRBD1 (5 bases). The ends were cut back, 2 bases at V and 6 bases at J, with 11 bases in the middle. The germline V gene has CDR1 MNHNS and CDR2 SASEGT. The CDR3 consists of 14 residues. The chain's CDR3 is CASSEPGPANEQFF. The CDR3 nucleotides read TGTGCCAGCAGTGAACCAGGGCCCGCCAATGAGCAGTTCTTC.

V usage is TRBV6-1 and J usage is TRBJ2-1, with 9 nucleotides matching TRBD2. Germline CDR1 and CDR2: MNHNS and SASEGT. This CDR3 region has 15 residues. The V gene end was trimmed by 4 bases and the J gene end by 7 bases; junction bases not matched to a gene: 8. The CDR3: CASSGSGSAWNEQFF. CDR3 DNA sequence: TGTGCCAGCAGTGGTAGCGGGAGCGCCTGGAATGAGCAGTTCTTC.

CDR3 protein: CASGRGSEQFF. The CDR3 nucleotides are TGTGCCAGCGGGAGGGGCAGCGAGCAGTTCTTC. This chain connects TRBV27 to TRBJ2-1; 7 bases fit TRBD2. Germline V lookup: CDR1 MNHEY, CDR2 SMNVEV (reference sequence). V was clipped by 8 bases and J by 10 bases; unmatched bases: 5. This CDR3 contains 11 residues.

This chain's CDR3 is CASSSSGGARNEQFF. CDR3 nucleotides: TGTGCCAGCAGCTCTAGCGGGGGGGCCAGGAATGAGCAGTTCTTC. J is TRBJ2-1 and V is TRBV7-2, with 12 bases matching TRBD2. Germline V gene data show CDR1 as SGHTA and CDR2 as FQGNSA. V dropped 4 bases and J dropped 7; count of bases not matched to a gene: 5. The CDR3 spans 15 residues.

This clonotype was counted a few times. The chain carries TRBV6-5 and TRBJ2-7; 9 bases are a match to TRBD1. The germline CDR1 and CDR2 sequences are MNHEY and SVGAGI. The CDR3 is 15 residues long. Trimming cost V 0 bases and J 2 bases; bases outside gene matches: 2. The CDR3 region has the DNA TGTGCCAGCAGTTACTCCGGGACAGGGCCCTACGAGCAGTACTTC. It codes for CASSYSGTGPYEQYF.